This record looks at one T cell receptor beta chain sequence and its context. This record comes from a study of T cell changes during pregnancy in multiple sclerosis. The length of the CDR3 is 16 residues. Germline-derived CDR1 and CDR2 are SGHVS and FNYEAQ. V was pared by 5 bases and J by 4 bases, with 6 bases of the junction left unmatched. TCRdb keeps only in-frame clones here, not all; method: immunoSEQ multiplex PCR. This table has approximately 34,000 clones, about 91% appearing once. The receptor's source is a female donor with multiple sclerosis, enrolled in a pregnancy study. The sequencing here drew on CD4+ T cells from peripheral blood mononuclear cells, taken after pregnancy. J is TRBJ1-3 and V is TRBV7-6, with 12 bases lining up with TRBD1. The DNA of the CDR3 is TGTGCCAGCAGCCCGGGGGACAGGGGGCACGGAAACACCATATATTTT. Protein sequence: CASSPGDRGHGNTIYF.